This TCR beta chain is from a study of vaccination effects on CD4 cells after COVID-19. On the study more broadly: Antigen-specific CD4+ T cells were first expanded with viral peptide pools by the ViraFEST assay and only then sequenced. Vaccine administered to participants consisted of two doses of either BNT162b2 or mRNA-1273.

Assay: immunoSEQ multiplex PCR; the TCRdb copy retains only in-frame clones and omits some. In the table there are fewer than 35,000 clones, 70% to 80% of which are singletons. Germline V gene data show CDR1 as MNHNY and CDR2 as SVGAGI (reference sequence). Trimming removed 4 bases from V and 1 base from J; junction bases left unmatched: 3. CDR3 length equals 14 residues. Subsequent to 10 days of culture, CD4+ T cells were isolated. Nucleocapsid antibody tests were negative, and the vaccine recipients had no prior SARS-CoV-2 infection. This clone showed up just a few times. Its antigen remains unidentified.

The TCR originated in a human donor who received a COVID-19 vaccine. This chain joins TRBV6-6 and TRBJ2-7, with 8 bases lining up with TRBD1. This specimen was CD4+ T cells from PBMCs cultured without peptide, taken before COVID-19 vaccination. The CDR3 bases are TGTGCCAGCAGTTCCCAGGGGGCTTCCTACGAGCAGTACTTC. This sequence encodes CASSSQGASYEQYF.